These 7 T cell receptor beta chains share one sample of origin, sequenced in a study of identical twins (dated by TCRdb to between 2015 and 2016). Libraries were built with 5' RACE. The instrument was an Illumina HiSeq 2000. TCRdb reprocessed the public reads (quality trimming at Q25 with fastp, clone calling with MiXCR) and kept in-frame beta chains. CDR3 protein duplicates are merged, each entry listing the most common genes and DNA. Counted in this sample were about 810,000 distinct CDR3 sequences; around an eighth of them appeared once. The ten largest clones add up to roughly 1.6% of the sample. Separately, the same data were catalogued under a study of yellow fever vaccine responses in identical twins.

Sequencing was performed on PBMCs. These receptors all stem from a woman younger than 35 in good health.

The chain links TRBV7-3 to TRBJ1-3, with a weak D call TRBD1 (5 bases). The CDR3 covers 15 residues. V lost 4 bases to trimming and J lost 0 bases, with 10 bases between them. CDR1 and CDR2 from the germline V gene are SGHTA and FQGTGA. The CDR3 DNA follows: TGTGCCAGCAGCTCAGGGACGGGCTCTGGAAACACCATATATTTT. Amino acid sequence: CASSSGTGSGNTIYF.

In the case of this clonotype: Compared with germline, one end of the junction differs, possibly owing to a read error. V and J are TRBV3-1 and TRBJ2-3; 7 nucleotides align to TRBD1. CDR1 and CDR2 (germline): LGHDT, YNNKEL (reference sequence). This CDR3 has 15 residues. The DNA of the CDR3 is TGTGCCTGCAGCCAAGAGGGGGCCGGCGCAGATACGCAGTATTTT. Protein product: CACSQEGAGADTQYF.

This clonotype was detected only a few times. This rearrangement joins TRBV7-8 to TRBJ2-1; TRBD2 matches 7 bases. Germline V gene lookup returns CDR1 SGHVS and CDR2 FQNEAQ. CDR3 size: 14 residues. The J segment lost 11 bases and the V segment lost 5 bases, leaving 12 bases of the junction unmatched. CDR3 in amino acids: CASSPKRGLRQQFF. As DNA, the CDR3 is TGTGCCAGCAGCCCAAAGCGGGGACTCAGACAGCAGTTCTTC.

This clonotype has just a few counts. V is TRBV10-3 and J is TRBJ2-5; D possibly corresponds to TRBD2 (5 bases). The CDR3 extends over 13 amino acids. The germline V and J ends were trimmed by 5 bases and 5 bases, with 12 bases remaining between them. From germline, CDR1 is ENHRY and CDR2 SYGVKD. The CDR3, as DNA: TGTGCCATCAGTAGCGGAGGTTGGGAGACCCAGTACTTC. It is translated as CAISSGGWETQYF.

This clonotype was observed a few times. The J gene is TRBJ2-2, the V gene TRBV14; TRBD2 is a possible D gene (5 bases). Germline-derived CDR1 and CDR2 are SGHDN and FVKESK. The germline V and J ends were trimmed by 0 bases and 1 base, with 18 bases remaining between them. The CDR3 runs to 19 residues. The CDR3: CASSQDRLRAPGNTGELFF. The CDR3 nucleotides read TGTGCCAGCAGCCAAGATCGGCTGCGGGCGCCCGGGAACACCGGGGAGCTGTTTTTT.

Only a few counts were recorded for this clonotype. V is TRBV3-1 and J is TRBJ2-7; D is possibly TRBD1 (5 bases). Trimming took off 4 bases at V and 4 bases at J, with 8 bases between the two ends. This CDR3 has 12 residues. Germline lookup yields CDR1 LGHDT and CDR2 YNNKEL (reference sequence). CDR3 in amino acids: CASSRNRYEQYF. The CDR3, as DNA: TGTGCCAGCAGCCGTAACAGGTACGAGCAGTACTTC.

This clonotype appeared a few times. The chain uses TRBV28 and TRBJ2-1; D is undetermined. The CDR3 totals 13 residues. V was clipped by 11 bases and J by 5 bases, with 16 bases between them. Germline V lookup: CDR1 MDHEN, CDR2 SYDVKM. The CDR3 sequence is CASGRAPHNEQFF. CDR3 sequence (DNA): TGTGCCTCCGGCCGCGCGCCTCACAATGAGCAGTTCTTC.